This T cell receptor (beta chain) is drawn from a study of blood T cell repertoires in COVID-19. Turning to the study itself: Both acute and convalescent COVID-19 samples were obtained from the United States, Italy and Spain. Nucleic acid was either cDNA or gDNA, and it came from T cells, B-cell-depleted T cells, or PBMCs.

TCRdb's copy holds only in-frame clones and misses some; the assay was immunoSEQ multiplex PCR. The repertoire consists of around 400,000 clones, with around 87% occurring once and the leading ten covering about 2%. This CDR3 comprises 16 residues. The V end lost 1 base, the J end lost 2 bases, and 15 bases lay between the germline ends. CDR1 and CDR2 from the germline V gene are LGHDT and YNNKEL (reference sequence). The chain couples TRBV3-1 (or the pseudogene TRBV3-2) to TRBJ2-7, with D perhaps matching TRBD2 (6 bases). The sequencing sample was made of peripheral blood. The sequence came from a woman aged 55 to 70 with COVID-19, enrolled during active disease. In DNA form, the CDR3 reads TGTGCCAGCAGCCAAGTTCCAGCGGGCGGGCCCTACGAGCAGTACTTC. Protein product: CASSQVPAGGPYEQYF.